Sequencing of this T cell receptor beta chain was carried out in a study of OX40 agonist ivuxolimab in advanced cancers. Assay: immunoSEQ multiplex PCR; the TCRdb copy retains only in-frame clones and omits some. The repertoire has more than 55,000 clones, just over 85% of them found once; the top ten carry roughly 8%. This clone was detected a few times. The sample was CD4+ or CD8+ T cells sorted from blood, taken in a trial of the OX40 agonist ivuxolimab. The origin of this receptor is an adult with an advanced solid tumor such as melanoma, head and neck, liver or kidney cancer.

CDR3 sequence (DNA): TGTGCCAGCAGCCCCACGGGGCGTAGCAATCAGCCCCAGCATTTT. It yields the protein CASSPTGRSNQPQHF. This chain joins TRBV28 and TRBJ1-5, with D tentatively TRBD1 (5 bases). Trimming removed 6 bases at V and 0 bases at J, with 12 bases between. Germline V gene lookup returns CDR1 MDHEN and CDR2 SYDVKM. CDR3 length equals 15 residues.